A selection of T cell receptor beta chains follows, all from one sample in a study of T cell repertoires in cytomegalovirus infection. One entry per CDR3 protein results from TCRdb running MiXCR on the reads. Among 230,000 or so distinct CDR3 sequences, 15% to 20% were seen once, and the ten largest hold approximately 44%. The sample was CD8+ T cells from PBMCs. All receptors derive from a human donor in good health (CMV status not recorded). Some clones in this sample may be carry-over from other donors' samples. CDR3s include the opening cysteine and the closing phenylalanine or tryptophan. A D gene is named only where the DNA matches it firmly. Only part of the rows carry a size: once, few, many, or a class if the clone is expanded.

j_call v_call clone_size d_call cdr3_nt cdr3_aa
TRBJ2-7 TRBV7-6 many - TGTGCCAGCAGCTTAGGGGGGGGGCCCGCCACCTCCTACGAGCAGTACTTC CASSLGGGPATSYEQYF
TRBJ2-3 TRBV4-1 - - TGCGCCAGCAGCCAAGACTTCCTGCAGGTTTTTGGCACAGATACGCAGTATTTT CASSQDFLQVFGTDTQYF
TRBJ1-3 TRBV11-1 - - TGTGCCAGCAGCTTAGGATCCGGTGAATTTGGAAACACCATATATTTT CASSLGSGEFGNTIYF
TRBJ2-3 TRBV29-1 few TRBD2 TGCAGCGTAGCAGGCGGGGGGCTAAGAACAGATACGCAGTATTTT CSVAGGGLRTDTQYF
TRBJ2-1 TRBV12-3/TRBV12-4 many TRBD2 TGTGCCAGCAGTCCGGGGGGGCATCCCGATGAGCAGTTCTTC CASSPGGHPDEQFF
TRBJ2-7 TRBV5-1 few - TGCGCCAGCAGCTTGGCCACACGGGGCACCGAGCAGTACTTC CASSLATRGTEQYF
TRBJ2-2 TRBV9 - TRBD2 TGTGCCAGCAGCTCGCGCGAAGGGAGCGGGGGCCGCTCGAACACCGGGGAGCTGTTTTTT CASSSREGSGGRSNTGELFF
TRBJ2-5 TRBV28 many TRBD1 TGTGCCAGCAGTAGCGACCGGGACAGCCAAGAGACCCAGTACTTC CASSSDRDSQETQYF
TRBJ2-7 TRBV20-1 - - TGCAGTGCTGGGTGGGGGCCCGGGGAGGTCGAGCAGTACTTC CSAGWGPGEVEQYF
TRBJ2-7 TRBV19 - TRBD2 TGTGCCAGTAGTATAGCGCAGGGAGGGTACGAGCAGTACTTC CASSIAQGGYEQYF
TRBJ2-1 TRBV6-6 many - TGTGCCAGCAGTTACGTTCTCGGACGGGATGAGCAGTTCTTC CASSYVLGRDEQFF
TRBJ2-3 TRBV7-8 - - TGTGCCAGCAGCCTATCCCCACTCTTTACAGGGTCGCGCACAGATACGCAGTATTTT CASSLSPLFTGSRTDTQYF
TRBJ1-1 TRBV11-3 many - TGTGCCAGCAGCTTCTGGGCTGGCACTGAAGCTTTCTTT CASSFWAGTEAFF
TRBJ2-3 TRBV28 many TRBD1 TGTGCCAGCAGGACCGGGACAGGGTCTACAGATACGCAGTATTTT CASRTGTGSTDTQYF
TRBJ2-5 TRBV2 - - TGTGCCAGCAGTGAATCGGCAGCCCGACCCCATAGAGAGACCCAGTACTTC CASSESAARPHRETQYF
TRBJ2-7 TRBV7-9 few TRBD1 TGTGCCAGCAGCCCAGATGGGACAGGACCCTACGAGCAGTACTTC CASSPDGTGPYEQYF
TRBJ2-3 TRBV20-1 - - TGCAGTGCTAGAGCCCCCCCAGGACCTAGCACAGATACGCAGTATTTT CSARAPPGPSTDTQYF